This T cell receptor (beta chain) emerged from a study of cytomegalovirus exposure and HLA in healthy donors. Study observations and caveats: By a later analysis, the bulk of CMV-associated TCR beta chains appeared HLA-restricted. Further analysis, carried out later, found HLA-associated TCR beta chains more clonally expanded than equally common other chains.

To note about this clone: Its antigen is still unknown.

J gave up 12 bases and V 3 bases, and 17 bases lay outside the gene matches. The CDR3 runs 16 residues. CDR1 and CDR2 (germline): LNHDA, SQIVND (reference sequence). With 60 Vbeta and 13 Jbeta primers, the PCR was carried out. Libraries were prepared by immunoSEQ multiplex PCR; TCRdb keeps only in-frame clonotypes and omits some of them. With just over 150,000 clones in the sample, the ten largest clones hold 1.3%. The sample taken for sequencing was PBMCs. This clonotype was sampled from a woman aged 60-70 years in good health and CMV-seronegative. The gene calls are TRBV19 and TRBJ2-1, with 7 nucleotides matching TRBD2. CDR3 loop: CASSIGPGGRMNGQFF. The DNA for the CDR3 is TGTGCCAGTAGTATCGGACCGGGAGGACGAATGAACGGGCAGTTCTTC.